The next 21 T cell receptor beta chains were all read from a single sample in a study of OX40 agonist ivuxolimab in advanced cancers. Assay used: immunoSEQ multiplex PCR; TCRdb lists only in-frame clones, some missing. Seen here are over 65,000 clones, approximately 83% observed once, and the top ten hold less than 2%. Sequencing used CD4+ or CD8+ T cells sorted from blood, obtained in a trial of the OX40 agonist ivuxolimab. The receptor source for this set is an adult with an advanced solid tumor such as melanoma, head and neck, liver or kidney cancer.

The chain is built from TRBV27 and TRBJ1-6, with a possible D match to TRBD1 (6 bases). The CDR3 spans 12 residues. V shed 11 bases and J shed 4 bases, with 9 bases lying between them. Germline V gene lookup returns CDR1 MNHEY and CDR2 SMNVEV (reference sequence). CDR3 bases: TGTGCCGCGAGGGGGTATAATTCACCCCTCCACTTT. Translated, it gives CAARGYNSPLHF.

This chain uses TRBV11-2 with TRBJ2-7; 9 bases agree with TRBD1. The trim removed 5 bases at V and 6 bases at J, leaving 14 bases unmatched. The CDR3 sequence is 16 residues long. Germline V lookup: CDR1 SGHAT, CDR2 FQNNGV. In nucleotides, the CDR3 is TGTGCCAGCAGCCGGGACAGGGCTTACGGAGAAGGCGAGCAGTACTTC. Amino acid sequence: CASSRDRAYGEGEQYF.

The chain carries TRBV28 and TRBJ1-4; TRBD1 is a possible D gene (5 bases). V lost 6 bases and J 0 bases, leaving 11 bases between the germline ends. This CDR3 comprises 15 residues. Germline CDR1 reads MDHEN; CDR2 reads SYDVKM. The CDR3 reads CASSHGGSTNEKLFF. In DNA form, the CDR3 reads TGTGCCAGCAGCCATGGGGGGTCAACTAATGAAAAACTGTTTTTT.

In this sample, this clone turned up once. The chain is built from TRBV7-9 and TRBJ2-1; 11 bases line up with TRBD2. The germline V gene encodes CDR1 SEHNR and CDR2 FQNEAQ (reference sequence). V lost 5 bases, J lost 0 bases, and 6 bases stayed unmatched. The CDR3 covers 17 residues. As DNA, the CDR3 is TGTGCCAGCAGCCCACCTAGCGGGGGGCCCTCCTACAATGAGCAGTTCTTC. This gives the protein CASSPPSGGPSYNEQFF.

The chain combines TRBV2 with TRBJ1-5; D unresolved. V shed 2 bases and J shed 4 bases, with 6 bases lying between them. Germline V gene lookup returns CDR1 SNHLY and CDR2 FYNNEI. This CDR3 contains 13 residues. CDR3 DNA sequence: TGTGCCAGCAGTGAACTAAGGAATCAGCCCCAGCATTTT. Protein sequence: CASSELRNQPQHF.

The chain combines TRBV14 with TRBJ1-2, with D possibly matching TRBD1 (5 bases). The CDR3 has 13 amino acids. Trimming shortened V by 4 bases and J by 4 bases, and 10 bases separated the two germline ends. The V gene's germline CDR1 is SGHDN and CDR2 FVKESK. CDR3 nucleotide sequence: TGTGCCAGCAGCCTCGGGACGAGCTATGGCTACACCTTC. Translation: CASSLGTSYGYTF.

This clone has a single count. The chain couples TRBV7-3 to TRBJ2-3; 7 bases are a match to TRBD2. The CDR3 is 15 residues long. Germline V gene sequence: CDR1 SGHTA, CDR2 FQGTGA. With V trimmed by 2 bases and J by 0 bases, 2 bases remained unmatched. CDR3 sequence (DNA): TGTGCCAGCAGCTTAGTTAGCGGGAGCACAGATACGCAGTATTTT. It specifies CASSLVSGSTDTQYF.

The V gene is TRBV7-9, the J gene TRBJ1-5; 8 bases are shared with TRBD1. CDR1 is SEHNR and CDR2 is FQNEAQ in the germline V gene (reference sequence). CDR3 length: 16 residues. The ends lost 5 bases at V and 0 bases at J; junction bases unmatched: 6. DNA of the CDR3: TGTGCCAGCAGCGGCCCCCAGGGGGCTAGCAATCAGCCCCAGCATTTT. As protein: CASSGPQGASNQPQHF.

The V gene is TRBV11-1, the J gene TRBJ1-5; 9 bases are a match to TRBD1. CDR1 and CDR2 (germline): SGHAT, FQDESV (reference sequence). This CDR3 is built from 17 residues. The trim removed 5 bases at V and 2 bases at J, leaving 10 bases unmatched. The CDR3 DNA reads TGTGCCAGCAGCGGAACAACAGGGGGCTTGGGCAATCAGCCCCAGCATTTT. This sequence encodes CASSGTTGGLGNQPQHF. The variable domain in full, with the rest retrieved from reference TRBV11-1 and TRBJ1-5, is EAEVAQSPRYKITEKSQAVAFWCDPISGHATLYWYRQILGQGPELLVQFQDESVVDDSQLPKDRFSAERLKGVDSTLKIQPAELGDSAMYLCASSGTTGGLGNQPQHFGDGTRLSIL.

The CDR3: CAWERSNLNTGELFF. In DNA, the CDR3 is TGTGCCTGGGAGAGGTCGAACCTGAACACCGGGGAGCTGTTTTTT. The chain recombines TRBV30 with TRBJ2-2, with D uncertain. The CDR3 is 15 amino acids. V lost 5 bases and J 1 base, leaving 14 bases between the germline ends. CDR1 is GTSNPN and CDR2 is SVGIG in the germline V gene (reference sequence).

The table lists this clone with a count of one. The CDR3 is CASSLGQGGPGATQYF. The CDR3 coding sequence is TGTGCCAGCAGCTTGGGACAGGGAGGACCGGGTGCGACCCAGTACTTC. The genes are TRBV5-4 and TRBJ2-5; possibly TRBD1 for D (7 bases). CDR3 length equals 16 residues. The V end was cut by 0 bases, the J end by 7 bases, with 19 bases between. The germline V gene has CDR1 SGHNT and CDR2 YYREEE (reference sequence). Looking up the rest from reference TRBV5-4 and TRBJ2-5 gives the full variable domain: ETGVTQSPTHLIKTRGQQVTLRCSSQSGHNTVSWYQQALGQGPQFIFQYYREEENGRGNFPPRFSGLQFPNYSSELNVNALELDDSALYLCASSLGQGGPGATQYFGPGTRLLVL.

The chain recombines TRBV19 with TRBJ2-5; either TRBD1 or TRBD2 may supply D (6 bases each). V gave up 5 bases and J gave up 4 bases, with 11 bases separating them. The CDR3 loop spans 13 amino acids. Germline V gene lookup returns CDR1 LNHDA and CDR2 SQIVND (reference sequence). The CDR3 loop reads CASSEGGGETQYF. The CDR3 coding sequence is TGTGCCAGTAGTGAAGGGGGAGGAGAGACCCAGTACTTC.

This clone showed up just once. The chain has TRBV6-1 and TRBJ2-7, with 8 positions matching TRBD1. Losses at the gene ends were 8 bases for V and 0 bases for J; bases not matched to a gene: 3. The CDR3 contains 13 residues. CDR1 MNHNS and CDR2 SASEGT come from the germline V gene. DNA for the CDR3: TGTGCCAGCGGGCAGGGGGCCTCCTACGAGCAGTACTTC. This encodes CASGQGASYEQYF.

The chain couples TRBV7-3 to TRBJ2-3; the D is unclear. The CDR3 is 14 amino acids. V was cut by 2 bases and J by 2 bases, with 8 bases left in between. The V gene's germline CDR1 is SGHTA and CDR2 FQGTGA. The CDR3 reads CASSLGPNTDTQYF. CDR3 coding DNA: TGTGCCAGCAGCTTAGGGCCTAACACAGATACGCAGTATTTT. Full variable domain (remainder filled in from reference TRBV7-3 and TRBJ2-3): GAGVSQTPSNKVTEKGKYVELRCDPISGHTALYWYRQSLGQGPEFLIYFQGTGAADDSGLPNDRFFAVRPEGSVSTLKIQRTERGDSAVYLCASSLGPNTDTQYFGPGTRLTVL.

This clone has a single count. This sequence joins TRBV5-1 and TRBJ2-5; no reliable D call. The germline V gene encodes CDR1 SGHRS and CDR2 YFSETQ. The ends were cut back, 0 bases at V and 5 bases at J, with 11 bases in the middle. CDR3 length: 14 residues. The CDR3 is CASSLAQREETQYF. In nucleotides, the CDR3 is TGCGCCAGCAGCTTGGCCCAGAGAGAGGAGACCCAGTACTTC.

As concerns this clone: A read error may produce the germline difference seen at one junction end. The same CDR3 can be traced to other DNA sequences in this sample. The chain links TRBV6-1 to TRBJ1-2; D gene uncertain. This CDR3 spans 11 amino acids. Per germline, CDR1 MNHNS and CDR2 SASEGT. CDR3 DNA: TGTGCTAGCAGTCCCGCCGGTGGCTACACCTTC. It yields the protein CASSPAGGYTF.

This chain connects TRBV30 to TRBJ1-4, with D tentatively TRBD1 (6 bases). V was shortened by 2 bases and J by 4 bases, with 8 bases between the two germline ends. The germline CDR1 and CDR2 sequences are GTSNPN and SVGIG (reference sequence). The CDR3 sequence is 13 residues long. The CDR3 spells CAWSRGGNEKLFF. The CDR3 DNA reads TGTGCCTGGAGTAGGGGGGGTAATGAAAAACTGTTTTTT.

The rearrangement uses TRBV7-3 and TRBJ2-1, with 7 bases matching TRBD2. The CDR3 loop spans 15 amino acids. Germline V lookup: CDR1 SGHTA, CDR2 FQGTGA. V lost 5 bases and J lost 1; bases outside the gene matches: 5. The CDR3 region is CASSLGLGSYNEQFF. As DNA, the CDR3 is TGTGCCAGCAGCCTCGGACTAGGATCCTACAATGAGCAGTTCTTC. Filled out from reference TRBV7-3 and TRBJ2-1, the complete variable domain reads GAGVSQTPSNKVTEKGKYVELRCDPISGHTALYWYRQSLGQGPEFLIYFQGTGAADDSGLPNDRFFAVRPEGSVSTLKIQRTERGDSAVYLCASSLGLGSYNEQFFGPGTRLTVL.

The chain carries TRBV7-8 and TRBJ1-1, with a tentative D call TRBD1 (5 bases). The CDR3 totals 14 residues. The ends were cut back, 5 bases at V and 1 base at J, with 11 bases in the middle. Germline V gene sequence: CDR1 SGHVS, CDR2 FQNEAQ. CDR3 amino acids: CASSPGTANTEAFF. CDR3 sequence (DNA): TGTGCCAGCAGCCCTGGGACGGCGAACACTGAAGCTTTCTTT.

A single count supports this clone. V usage is TRBV6-5 and J usage is TRBJ1-2; the D gene is possibly TRBD1 (6 bases). From germline, CDR1 is MNHEY and CDR2 SVGAGI. Trimming removed 7 bases from V and 8 bases from J, with 20 bases in between. CDR3 length equals 14 residues. The CDR3 region is CASKRGGADNGYTF. The CDR3 DNA sequence: TGTGCCAGCAAACGAGGGGGGGCGGATAACGGCTACACCTTC.

The chain carries TRBV18 and TRBJ2-1, with D possibly matching TRBD1 (5 bases). CDR3 length: 15 amino acids. The V gene's germline CDR1 is KGHSH and CDR2 LQKENI. Trimming removed 0 bases at V and 5 bases at J, with 11 bases between. The CDR3 DNA reads as TGTGCCAGCTCACCACCGATCGGACAAAACAATGAGCAGTTCTTC. Its protein product is CASSPPIGQNNEQFF.